These T cell receptor beta chains were read from a single sample in a study of blood T cell repertoires in COVID-19. Using immunoSEQ multiplex PCR, the repertoire was profiled, and TCRdb retains in-frame clones only, with some absent. The sample carries 250,000 to 350,000 clones, about 83% recorded once. Sequences were obtained from peripheral blood. Receptors were obtained from a woman between 45 and 65 years old with acute or convalescent COVID-19. Each CDR3 is given with its conserved first and last residue. The order of the fields is CDR3 protein, V gene.

CDR3aa: CASSKGVTDTGELFF
v_gene: TRBV5-1

CDR3aa: CASSYRREQPQHF
v_gene: TRBV27

CDR3aa: CAISGIGTNTGELFF
v_gene: TRBV10-3

CDR3aa: CASSPDLNEQFF
v_gene: TRBV7-3

CDR3aa: CASSQDFASGSYEQYF
v_gene: TRBV4-3

CDR3aa: CASSSPPPGYSNQPQHF
v_gene: TRBV28

CDR3aa: CASSETGKATEAFF
v_gene: TRBV2

CDR3aa: CASSSLGLAAPSYEQYF
v_gene: TRBV27

CDR3aa: CASSFRTGTDTQYF
v_gene: TRBV19

CDR3aa: CASSLAGLAGGAKNIQYF
v_gene: TRBV7-2

CDR3aa: CATSGRTSGSGNEQFF
v_gene: TRBV24-1

CDR3aa: CASSSLTGPYEQYF
v_gene: TRBV6-5

CDR3aa: CASSLRSNSPLHF
v_gene: TRBV11-2

CDR3aa: CASSIGGGRETQYF
v_gene: TRBV19

CDR3aa: CASSIRLAGGLYNEQFF
v_gene: TRBV19

CDR3aa: CASSPDRVNEQFF
v_gene: TRBV6-2/TRBV6-3

CDR3aa: CASSYDSEENTEAFF
v_gene: TRBV6-5

CDR3aa: CASSPSGSYNEQFF
v_gene: TRBV7-9

CDR3aa: CASSFQANQPQHF
v_gene: TRBV5-6